A selection of T cell receptor beta chains follows, all from one sample in a study of cytomegalovirus exposure and HLA in healthy donors. Libraries were prepared by immunoSEQ multiplex PCR; TCRdb keeps only in-frame clonotypes and omits some of them. The sample includes about 140,000 clones, around 77% of them seen just once. The source material was PBMCs. These receptors originate from a man aged 25-45 years in good health and CMV-seronegative. Both conserved end residues are part of each CDR3. Each record gives: D gene, clone size, J gene, V gene, CDR3 DNA, CDR3 protein. A D gene is named only where the DNA matches it firmly. Part of the rows lack a size; the others show once, few, many or a class for expanded clones.

>TRBD1|.|TRBJ2-7|TRBV10-1
TGCGCCAGCAGTATCGACAGGGGCCTCTTGGAGCAGTACTTC
CASSIDRGLLEQYF
>.|.|TRBJ1-5|TRBV29-1
TGCAGCGTCAGGGAAACGTACAATCAGCCCCAGCATTTT
CSVRETYNQPQHF
>TRBD2|.|TRBJ2-5|TRBV25-1
TGTGCCAGCCGGACTAGCCAAGGTATTGGGGAGACCCAGTACTTC
CASRTSQGIGETQYF
>TRBD1|.|TRBJ2-7|TRBV9
TGTGCCAGCAGCCAGGACAGGGGTCCCTACGAGCAGTACTTC
CASSQDRGPYEQYF
>.|.|TRBJ2-1|TRBV6-1
TGTGCCAGCAGTGAGGCAGACTCCTACAATGAGCAGTTCTTC
CASSEADSYNEQFF
>.|.|TRBJ1-4|TRBV5-5
TGTGCCAGCAGCCGGGGACAAGGGCCATCTGGTGAAAAACTGTTTTTT
CASSRGQGPSGEKLFF
>.|.|TRBJ2-3|TRBV6-7
TGTGACAGCAGTTACAAGTATTCCGACAGGCCCTTTCAAGATACGCAGTATTTT
CDSSYKYSDRPFQDTQYF
>.|.|TRBJ1-5|TRBV4-1
TGCGCCAGCAGCCAAGTGGGAGGGGATCAGCCCCAGCATTTT
CASSQVGGDQPQHF
>.|.|TRBJ2-7|TRBV4-1
TGCGCCAGCAGCCTCGGCCCAGCGGGCGAGCAGTACTTC
CASSLGPAGEQYF
>.|.|TRBJ1-1|TRBV10-1
TGCGCCAGCAATAAGGGGGATTTGGACACTGAAGCTTTCTTT
CASNKGDLDTEAFF
>TRBD2|.|TRBJ2-3|TRBV10-1
TGCGCCAGCAGTGTAAGCGGGAGGGCCACAGATACGCAGTATTTT
CASSVSGRATDTQYF
>TRBD2|.|TRBJ2-7|TRBV9
TGTGCCAGCAGCGTAGCGACTAGCGGGAGATTAAGCGAGCAGTACTTC
CASSVATSGRLSEQYF
>TRBD1|.|TRBJ1-2|TRBV5-6
TGTGCCAGCAGCCTGGACAGGGGAGTTTATGGCTACACCTTC
CASSLDRGVYGYTF
>.|once|TRBJ2-2|TRBV25-1
TGTGCCAGCAGTGAAGACAGCGCGAACACCGGGGAGCTGTTTTTT
CASSEDSANTGELFF
>TRBD2|.|TRBJ2-3|TRBV10-3
TGTGCCATCAGTAAGAACTACGGGACTACGACCACGGATACGCAGTATTTT
CAISKNYGTTTTDTQYF
>.|few|TRBJ1-3|TRBV5-6
TGTGCCAGCAGCTTGGTTGGACAAGGAAACACCATATATTTT
CASSLVGQGNTIYF
>TRBD1|.|TRBJ1-4|TRBV6-1
TGTGCCAGCAGTGACCCCGGGACAGGGAGAGGCGAAAAACTGTTTTTT
CASSDPGTGRGEKLFF
>.|.|TRBJ2-3|TRBV12-5
TGTGCTAGTGACCTCCTTCAGGGGGGCTCGACAGATACGCAGTATTTT
CASDLLQGGSTDTQYF
>TRBD1|few|TRBJ1-2|TRBV13
TGTGCCAGCAGCTCACCGGGACAGAAGGGAATTGGCTACACCTTC
CASSSPGQKGIGYTF
>TRBD1|once|TRBJ1-1|TRBV2
TGTGCCAGCATTTTAAACAGGGGGGACACTGAAGCTTTCTTT
CASILNRGDTEAFF
>.|few|TRBJ1-2|TRBV5-8
TGTGCCAGCAGCTTGGGGCGGGGCAGTGAAATATTTAACTATGGCTACACCTTC
CASSLGRGSEIFNYGYTF
>.|.|TRBJ1-3|TRBV10-3
TGTGCCATCAGTGTGACATCTGGAAACACCATATATTTT
CAISVTSGNTIYF
>.|few|TRBJ2-7|TRBV28
TGTGCCAGTAGCAGATACTACGAGCAGTACTTC
CASSRYYEQYF
>TRBD1|.|TRBJ2-6|TRBV4-1
TGCGCCAGCAGCCAAGAGTCTGGACGGGACAGGGTCGCTGGGGCCAACGTCCTGACTTTC
CASSQESGRDRVAGANVLTF
>TRBD1|.|TRBJ1-2|TRBV5-1
TGCGCCAGCACCACCGTACCGGGACAGGGTACCATTGGCTATGGCTACACCTTC
CASTTVPGQGTIGYGYTF
>.|.|TRBJ2-7|TRBV10-2
TGCGCCAGCAAGTTGGGACTGGAATACGAGCAGTACTTC
CASKLGLEYEQYF
>.|.|TRBJ2-5|TRBV6-6
TGTGCCAGCAGCCCTTTGGGGCAACAGCAAGAGACCCAGTACTTC
CASSPLGQQQETQYF
>TRBD2|.|TRBJ2-5|TRBV5-1
TGCTCCAGCAGCTTGGGCGGGGGGCAAGAGACCCAGTACTTC
CSSSLGGGQETQYF
>.|.|TRBJ1-5|TRBV4-1
TGCGCCAGCAGCCAAGAGTCAGATAGCAATCAGCCCCAGCATTTT
CASSQESDSNQPQHF
>.|.|TRBJ2-7|TRBV21-1
TGTGCCAGCCGACCTGGGCTGGTTGCCGAGCAGTACTTC
CASRPGLVAEQYF
>TRBD1|.|TRBJ1-2|TRBV6-6
TGTGCCAGCAGTTACTCGGGACAGGTCGATGGCTACACCTTC
CASSYSGQVDGYTF
>TRBD2|.|TRBJ2-5|TRBV6-5
TGTGCCAGCAGTTACGGCGGGGGGGTAACTCAAGAGACCCAGTACTTC
CASSYGGGVTQETQYF
>TRBD2|.|TRBJ2-7|TRBV10-3
TGTGCCATCAGTGAGACTAGCGGGAGTATCCACGAGCAGTACTTC
CAISETSGSIHEQYF
>.|.|TRBJ2-1|TRBV5-1
TGCGCCAGCAGCGGGGGCGTAGGAACGCCTGAGCAGTTCTTC
CASSGGVGTPEQFF
>.|.|TRBJ2-6|TRBV6-1
TGTGCCAGCAGTGATTGGCAGGGTTTAGATGGGGCCAACGTCCTGACTTTC
CASSDWQGLDGANVLTF
>TRBD1|.|TRBJ1-5|TRBV6-1
TGTGCCAGCAGGAGACAGGGAGGTAATCAGCCCCAGCATTTT
CASRRQGGNQPQHF
>.|.|TRBJ2-6|TRBV7-8
TGTGCCAGCAGCTCAACCTTAGGACACTACTCTGGGGCCAACGTCCTGACTTTC
CASSSTLGHYSGANVLTF
>TRBD1|.|TRBJ2-4|TRBV19
TGTGCCAGTAGTATAGCGGACAGGGGGGAGAACATTCAGTACTTC
CASSIADRGENIQYF
>TRBD2|once|TRBJ2-1|TRBV29-1
TGCAGCGTTGAGGGACTAGCGGGATACAATGAGCAGTTCTTC
CSVEGLAGYNEQFF
>.|.|TRBJ2-6|TRBV6-1
TGTGCCAGCAGTGGGGGGCAGCCCTCTGGGGCCAACGTCCTGACTTTC
CASSGGQPSGANVLTF
>TRBD1|.|TRBJ2-2|TRBV7-6
TGTGCCAGCAGCTTAGTGCAGGGGGCCCCCCCCGGGGAGCTGTTTTTT
CASSLVQGAPPGELFF
>.|.|TRBJ2-1|TRBV29-1
TGCAGCGTTGAAGATTTTCCGGAACGGGAGCAGGATGAGCAGTTCTTC
CSVEDFPEREQDEQFF